A selection of T cell receptor beta chains follows, all from one sample in a study of blood T cell repertoires in COVID-19. Using immunoSEQ multiplex PCR, the repertoire was profiled, and TCRdb retains in-frame clones only, with some absent. This sample has roughly 200,000 clones; more than 80% occur once, and the top ten carry about 1.3%. The sample was peripheral blood. All receptors derive from a woman in her twenties or thirties with COVID-19, enrolled during active disease. Both conserved end residues are trimmed from each CDR3. A D gene is named only where the DNA matches it firmly.

d_gene,v_gene,CDR3aa
TRBD1,TRBV6-6,ASSSPPGGCY
NA,TRBV10-3,AISVEGREAF
NA,TRBV5-1,ASSPGGRWDQPQH
NA,TRBV7-9,ASSLAQGVRDEKLF
TRBD1,TRBV10-3,AIRWDRKNTEAF
TRBD1,TRBV5-6,ASSLGDRGGYT
NA,TRBV3-1/TRBV3-2,ASSSSGTYEQY
NA,TRBV28,LTGGNYGYT
TRBD1,TRBV29-1,SVEWGQGTGGYT
NA,TRBV5-5,ASSLAVQETQY
NA,TRBV19,ASMPLGGAADTQY
NA,TRBV7-3,ASSLSTTGTGELF
NA,TRBV19,ASGRGFEAF
TRBD2,TRBV5-1,ASSHRTSGTYNEQF
TRBD2,TRBV7-7,ASSGSGGDTQY
NA,TRBV7-2,ASSSAGTGEETQY
NA,TRBV4-1,ASSQDIADGNEQF
NA,TRBV3-1/TRBV3-2,ASSPILSSYNEQF
NA,TRBV18,ASSPIDKNTEAF
NA,TRBV7-2,ASSLSSYEQF
TRBD2,TRBV2,ASSVGLAGSSYNEQF
NA,TRBV19,ATSVLEDTQY
TRBD1,TRBV19,ASSMGQFNEKLF
TRBD2,TRBV5-4,ASSASGVPYNEQF
NA,TRBV10-1,ASSEGQGNNNEQF
TRBD2,TRBV3-1/TRBV3-2,ASSQVSRGGMRSGANVLT
TRBD2,TRBV7-2,ASSFAGGDTQY
NA,TRBV20-1,SARRTGELF
TRBD2,TRBV3-1/TRBV3-2,ASSQLAGRTGELF
NA,TRBV19,ATRSSQTGELF